This TCR beta chain derives from a study of identical twins. Germline loops: CDR1 MGHRA, CDR2 YSYEKL. The CDR3 runs to 13 residues. V was cut by 1 base and J by 7 bases, with 11 bases left in between. This clonotype was counted between two and nine times. Its cognate antigen is unknown. Study-wide results and caveats: Models underpredicted monozygotic twin sharing of out-of-frame TCR alpha. Twins showed weaker excess sharing in their beta out-of-frame sequences.

From the 5' RACE reads, TCRdb called clonotypes with MiXCR, one entry per CDR3 protein. The data show a few hundred thousand distinct CDR3 sequences, 8.5% to 10% seen once. This chain links TRBV4-1 with TRBJ2-7, with TRBD1 as a possible D gene (6 bases). This receptor was taken from a woman aged 45-65 years in good health. The specimen sequenced was naive T cells sorted from blood. The CDR3 loop reads CASSQASGAEQYF. CDR3 bases: TGCGCCAGCAGCCAAGCCTCAGGGGCAGAGCAGTACTTC.